In its sample, the clone carrying this T cell receptor (beta chain) was seen many times. The sample comes from a study of naive and memory T cell subsets. V lost 4 bases, J lost 5 bases, and 14 bases lay in between. The CDR3 length is 14 residues. CD8 T cells were positively selected from what remained after CD4 positive selection. An equimolar mix of two oligonucleotides served as the beta constant-region primer for TRBC1 and TRBC2. Four rounds of PCR amplified the ligated cDNA using nested alpha and beta constant-region primers plus SP2. Each CDR3 protein gets one entry after TCRdb re-called the UMI-ligation and nested PCR reads with MiXCR. The sample lists roughly 130,000 distinct CDR3 sequences, 36% seen once, with approximately 0.9% in the top ten.

The source material was central memory CD4+ T cells from blood. The gene calls are TRBV12-3 or TRBV12-4 and TRBJ1-2, with D uncertain. The clonotype originates from a human donor in good health. DNA for the CDR3: TGTGCCAGCAGTTCGAGCAACCGTCGTTATGGCTACACCTTC. Its protein is CASSSSNRRYGYTF.